This entry is about one TCR beta chain. No antigen is known for it. Investigators isolated RNA and reverse transcribed it into cDNA to act as the sequencing template. Measured with immunoSEQ multiplex PCR; TCRdb has only the in-frame clones, and not every one. Here the sample spans some 130,000 clones, more than 40% being singletons. The record originates from a study of CD8+ T cells in alopecia areata. The overall study: Treated patients were dosed with oral tofacitinib, taking 5 to 10 mg twice daily.

Samples from alopecia areata patients were lesional scalp punch biopsies and peripheral blood. Overall study results and limits: Resident alphabeta T cells of normal skin are also sequenced in scalp samples.

CDR1 SGHRS and CDR2 YFSETQ come from the germline V gene. V was clipped by 5 bases and J by 1 base, with 3 bases between them. There are 11 residues in the CDR3. The receptor's source is a human donor with alopecia areata. The sequencing used CD8+ T cells sorted from blood, collected at week 0. This chain uses TRBV5-1 with TRBJ1-1; the D is unclear. This CDR3 reads CASRGNTEAFF. For the CDR3, the DNA is TGCGCCAGCAGAGGGAACACTGAAGCTTTCTTT.